This T cell receptor beta chain was captured in a study of ipilimumab plus nivolumab after autologous stem cell transplantation. Across the whole study: Patients received a median of about 5 ipilimumab and roughly eight nivolumab doses.

Sequenced by immunoSEQ multiplex PCR; TCRdb stores in-frame clones only, minus some. The sample lists 15,000 to 20,000 clones, around 85% occurring once. In germline, CDR1 is SQVTM, CDR2 ANQGSEA. There are 14 residues in the CDR3. Trimming shortened V by 5 bases and J by 5 bases, and 18 bases separated the two germline ends. This chain links TRBV29-1 with TRBJ2-5; D may correspond to TRBD1 or TRBD2 (5 bases each). The origin of this receptor is a male donor with diffuse large B-cell lymphoma. Specimen: PBMCs, collected in a trial of ipilimumab plus nivolumab as post-transplant consolidation. CDR3 sequence: CSVMGEKGDETQYF. CDR3 in DNA: TGCAGCGTTATGGGGGAGAAGGGAGATGAGACCCAGTACTTC.